This TCR beta chain was identified in a study of blood T cells in healthy people across ages. On the study more broadly: For every two T cells, template switching captured about one barcoded beta molecule.

This clonotype was seen more than once but under ten times. V lost 0 bases and J lost 0, with 14 bases in between. Germline values: CDR1 DFQATT, CDR2 SNEGSKA (reference sequence). This CDR3 is 16 amino acids long. The authors ran a second PCR of about 6 to 12 cycles using a sample-barcoded 5' primer and a J-beta primer mix. In TCRdb, the 5' RACE reads were re-called with MiXCR into one record per CDR3 protein. Found here are more than 1,400,000 distinct CDR3 sequences, 42% of them singletons; the top ten hold approximately 7.9%. The gene calls are TRBV20-1 and TRBJ1-1; D might be TRBD1 (5 bases). The clonotype comes from a woman aged 18 to 35 in good health. The sequenced sample was blood. The CDR3 protein is CSARDWRGAMNTEAFF. The CDR3 nucleotides are TGCAGTGCTAGAGATTGGAGGGGAGCTATGAACACTGAAGCTTTCTTT.